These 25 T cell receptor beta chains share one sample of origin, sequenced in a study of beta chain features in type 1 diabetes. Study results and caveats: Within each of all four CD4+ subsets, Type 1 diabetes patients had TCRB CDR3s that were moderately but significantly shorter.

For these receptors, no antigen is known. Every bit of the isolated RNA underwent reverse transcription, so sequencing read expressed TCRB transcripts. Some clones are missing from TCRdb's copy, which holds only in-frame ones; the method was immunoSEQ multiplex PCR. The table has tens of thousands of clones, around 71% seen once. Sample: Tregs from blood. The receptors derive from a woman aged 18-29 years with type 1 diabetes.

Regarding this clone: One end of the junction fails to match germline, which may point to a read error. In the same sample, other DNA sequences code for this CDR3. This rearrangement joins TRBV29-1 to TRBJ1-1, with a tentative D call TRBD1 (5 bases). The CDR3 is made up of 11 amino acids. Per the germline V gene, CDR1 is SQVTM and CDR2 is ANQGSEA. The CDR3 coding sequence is TGCAGCGTCGAAGGGGCAGGGTTAGCCTTCTTT. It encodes CSVEGAGLAFF. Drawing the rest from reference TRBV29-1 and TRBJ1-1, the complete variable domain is SAVISQKPSRDICQRGTSLTIQCQVDSQVTMMFWYRQQPGQSLTLIATANQGSEATYESGFVIDKFPISRPNLTFSTLTVSNMSPEDSSIYLCSVEGAGLAFFGQGTRLTVV.

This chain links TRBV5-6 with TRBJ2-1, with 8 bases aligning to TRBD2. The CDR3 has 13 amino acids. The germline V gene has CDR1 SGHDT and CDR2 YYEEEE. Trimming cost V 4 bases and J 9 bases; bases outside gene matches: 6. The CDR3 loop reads CASSTGLAGEQFF. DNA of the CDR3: TGTGCCAGCAGCACAGGACTAGCCGGTGAGCAGTTCTTC.

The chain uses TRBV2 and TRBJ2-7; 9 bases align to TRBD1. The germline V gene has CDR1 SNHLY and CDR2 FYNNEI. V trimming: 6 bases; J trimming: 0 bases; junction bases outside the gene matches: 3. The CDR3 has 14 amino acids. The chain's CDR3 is CASRRTGDSYEQYF. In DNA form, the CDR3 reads TGTGCCAGCAGAAGGACAGGGGACTCCTACGAGCAGTACTTC.

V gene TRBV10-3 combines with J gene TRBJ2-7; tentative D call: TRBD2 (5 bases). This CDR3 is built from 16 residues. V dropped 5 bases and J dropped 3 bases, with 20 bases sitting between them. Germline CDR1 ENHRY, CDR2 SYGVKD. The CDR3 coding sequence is TGTGCCATCAGTCTGGTCCCGAGCGGCGGAAACTACGAGCAGTACTTC. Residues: CAISLVPSGGNYEQYF.

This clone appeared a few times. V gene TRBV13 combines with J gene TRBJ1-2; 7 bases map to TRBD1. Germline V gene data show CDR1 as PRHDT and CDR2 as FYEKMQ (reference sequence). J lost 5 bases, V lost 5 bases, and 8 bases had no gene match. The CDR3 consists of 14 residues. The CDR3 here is CASSRTGVPYGYTF. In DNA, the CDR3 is TGTGCCAGCAGCCGTACAGGGGTACCTTATGGCTACACCTTC.

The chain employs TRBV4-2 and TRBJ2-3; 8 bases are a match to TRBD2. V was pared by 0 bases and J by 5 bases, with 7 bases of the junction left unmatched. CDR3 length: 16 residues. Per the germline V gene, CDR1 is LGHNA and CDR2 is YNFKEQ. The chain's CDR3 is CASSQDLGRAGDTQYF. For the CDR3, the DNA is TGTGCCAGCAGCCAAGATCTCGGGAGGGCCGGAGATACGCAGTATTTT.

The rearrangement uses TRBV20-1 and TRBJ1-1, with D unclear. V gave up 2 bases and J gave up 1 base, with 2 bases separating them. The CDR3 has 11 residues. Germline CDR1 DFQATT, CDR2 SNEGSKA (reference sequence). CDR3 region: CSARQNTEAFF. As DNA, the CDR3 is TGCAGTGCTAGACAGAACACTGAAGCTTTCTTT.

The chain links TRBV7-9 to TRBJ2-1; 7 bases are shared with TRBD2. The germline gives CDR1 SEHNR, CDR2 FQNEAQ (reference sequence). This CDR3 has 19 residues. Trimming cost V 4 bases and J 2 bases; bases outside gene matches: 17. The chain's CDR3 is CASSSPASGLVRAYNEQFF. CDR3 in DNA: TGTGCCAGCAGCTCCCCCGCTAGCGGATTAGTGAGAGCCTACAATGAGCAGTTCTTC.

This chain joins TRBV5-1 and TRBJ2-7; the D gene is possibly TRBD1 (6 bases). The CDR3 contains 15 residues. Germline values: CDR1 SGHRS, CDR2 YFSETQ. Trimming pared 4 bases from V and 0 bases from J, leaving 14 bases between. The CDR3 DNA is TGCGCCAGCAGCCTAGGACAGTCTAGCTCCTACGAGCAGTACTTC. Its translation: CASSLGQSSSYEQYF.

The CDR3 DNA reads as TGCAGCGTCGGGACTAGCGGCGAGCAGTACTTC. This codes for CSVGTSGEQYF. The chain recombines TRBV29-1 with TRBJ2-7; 11 positions agree with TRBD2. Germline values: CDR1 SQVTM, CDR2 ANQGSEA. CDR3 size: 11 residues. V was pared by 6 bases and J by 6 bases, with 1 base of the junction left unmatched.

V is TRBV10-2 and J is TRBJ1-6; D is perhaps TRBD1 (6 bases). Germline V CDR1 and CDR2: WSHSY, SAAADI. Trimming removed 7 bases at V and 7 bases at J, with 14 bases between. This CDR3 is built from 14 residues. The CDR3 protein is CASTPGTLNSPLHF. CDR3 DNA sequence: TGCGCCAGCACTCCCGGGACACTAAATTCACCCCTCCACTTT.

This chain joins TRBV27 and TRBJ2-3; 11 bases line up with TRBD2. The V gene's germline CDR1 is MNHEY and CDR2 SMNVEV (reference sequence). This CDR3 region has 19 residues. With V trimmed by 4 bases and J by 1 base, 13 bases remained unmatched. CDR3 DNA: TGTGCCAGCAGTTGGACAGCCCCGCTAGCGGGGGGCCGCACAGATACGCAGTATTTT. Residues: CASSWTAPLAGGRTDTQYF.

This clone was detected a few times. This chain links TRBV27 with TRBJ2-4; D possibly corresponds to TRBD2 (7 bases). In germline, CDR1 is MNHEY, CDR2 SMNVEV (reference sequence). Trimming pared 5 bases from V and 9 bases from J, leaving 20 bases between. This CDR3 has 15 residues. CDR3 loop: CASSLRLGGGSIQYF. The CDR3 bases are TGTGCCAGCAGTCTAAGACTAGGGGGGGGTAGCATTCAGTACTTC.

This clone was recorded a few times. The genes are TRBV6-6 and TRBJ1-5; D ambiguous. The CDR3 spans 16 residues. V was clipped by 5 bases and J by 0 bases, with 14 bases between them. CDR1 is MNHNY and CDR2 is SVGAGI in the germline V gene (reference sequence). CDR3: CASSASGTVSNQPQHF. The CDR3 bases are TGTGCCAGCAGTGCCTCAGGAACCGTTAGCAATCAGCCCCAGCATTTT.

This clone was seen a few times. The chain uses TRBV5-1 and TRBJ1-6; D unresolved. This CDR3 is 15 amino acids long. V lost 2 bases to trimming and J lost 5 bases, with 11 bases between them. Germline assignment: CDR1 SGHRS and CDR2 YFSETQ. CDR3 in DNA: TGCGCCAGCAGCTTCTTCGTTCAGGATAATTCACCCCTCCACTTT. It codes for CASSFFVQDNSPLHF.

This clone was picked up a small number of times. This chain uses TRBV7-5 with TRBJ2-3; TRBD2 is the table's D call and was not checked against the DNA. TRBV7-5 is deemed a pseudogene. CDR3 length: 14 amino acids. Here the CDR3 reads CASSPGLAGDTQYF. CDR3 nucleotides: TGTGCCAGCAGCCCGGGACTAGCGGGAGATACGCAGTATTTT.

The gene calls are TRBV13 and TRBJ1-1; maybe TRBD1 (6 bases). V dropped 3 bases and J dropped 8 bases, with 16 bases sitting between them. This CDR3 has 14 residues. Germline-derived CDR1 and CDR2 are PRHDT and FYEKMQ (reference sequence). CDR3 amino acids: CASSFESPRGEAFF. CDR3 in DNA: TGTGCCAGCAGCTTTGAATCCCCGAGGGGGGAAGCTTTCTTT.

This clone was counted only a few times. CDR3 in amino acids: CSVVSGRYEQYF. The CDR3 nucleotides are TGCAGCGTTGTTTCGGGAAGGTACGAGCAGTACTTC. The chain is built from TRBV29-1 and TRBJ2-7; TRBD2 is a possible D gene (5 bases). V lost 4 bases to trimming and J lost 4 bases, with 11 bases between them. The CDR3 is 12 residues long. Germline V CDR1 and CDR2: SQVTM, ANQGSEA.

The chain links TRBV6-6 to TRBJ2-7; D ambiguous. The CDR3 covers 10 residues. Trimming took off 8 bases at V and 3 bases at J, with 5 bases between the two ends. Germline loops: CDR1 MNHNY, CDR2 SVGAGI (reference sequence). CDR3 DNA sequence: TGTGCCAGCGGGCGCTACGAGCAGTACTTC. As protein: CASGRYEQYF.

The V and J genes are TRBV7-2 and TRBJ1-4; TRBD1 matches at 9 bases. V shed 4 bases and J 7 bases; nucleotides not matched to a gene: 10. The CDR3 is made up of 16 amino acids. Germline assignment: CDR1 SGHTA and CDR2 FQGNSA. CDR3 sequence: CASSSRPQGAGEKLFF. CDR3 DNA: TGTGCCAGCAGCTCCAGACCACAGGGGGCGGGTGAAAAACTGTTTTTT. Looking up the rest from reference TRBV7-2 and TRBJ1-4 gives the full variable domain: GAGVSQSPSNKVTEKGKDVELRCDPISGHTALYWYRQSLGQGLEFLIYFQGNSAPDKSGLPSDRFSAERTGGSVSTLTIQRTQQEDSAVYLCASSSRPQGAGEKLFFGSGTQLSVL.

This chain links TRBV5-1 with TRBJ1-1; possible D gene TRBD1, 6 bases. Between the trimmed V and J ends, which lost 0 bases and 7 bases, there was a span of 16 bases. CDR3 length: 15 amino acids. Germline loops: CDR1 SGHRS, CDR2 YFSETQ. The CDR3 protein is CASSLAVGHRIEAFF. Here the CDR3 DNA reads TGCGCCAGCAGCTTGGCCGTGGGACACCGGATTGAAGCTTTCTTT.

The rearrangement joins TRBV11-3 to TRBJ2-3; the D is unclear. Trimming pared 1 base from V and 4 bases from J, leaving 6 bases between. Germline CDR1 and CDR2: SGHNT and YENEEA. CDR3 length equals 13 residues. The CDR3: CASSLGLSDTQYF. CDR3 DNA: TGTGCCAGCAGCTTAGGGCTTTCAGATACGCAGTATTTT.

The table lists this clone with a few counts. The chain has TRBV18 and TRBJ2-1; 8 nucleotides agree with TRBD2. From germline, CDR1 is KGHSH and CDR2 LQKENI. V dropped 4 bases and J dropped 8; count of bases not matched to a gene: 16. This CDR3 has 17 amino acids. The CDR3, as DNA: TGTGCCAGCTCACGTCAACTAGCGGACAATCTACAGGATGAGCAGTTCTTC. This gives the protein CASSRQLADNLQDEQFF.

The CDR3 DNA reads as TGCGCCAGCAGCTTGGGGCGGCAGGGGACCGAGCAGTACTTC. As protein: CASSLGRQGTEQYF. V usage is TRBV4-1 and J usage is TRBJ2-7; a weak D match, TRBD1 (6 bases). This CDR3 comprises 14 residues. CDR1 is MGHRA and CDR2 is YSYEKL in the germline V gene. Trimming stripped 5 bases from V and 6 bases from J, with 17 bases between.

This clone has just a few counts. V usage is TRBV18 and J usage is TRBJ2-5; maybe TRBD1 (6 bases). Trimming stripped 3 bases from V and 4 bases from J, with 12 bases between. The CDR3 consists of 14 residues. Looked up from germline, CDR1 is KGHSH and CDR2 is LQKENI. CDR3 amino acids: CASSPGQWGETQYF. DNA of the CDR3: TGTGCCAGCTCACCTGGACAGTGGGGAGAGACCCAGTACTTC.